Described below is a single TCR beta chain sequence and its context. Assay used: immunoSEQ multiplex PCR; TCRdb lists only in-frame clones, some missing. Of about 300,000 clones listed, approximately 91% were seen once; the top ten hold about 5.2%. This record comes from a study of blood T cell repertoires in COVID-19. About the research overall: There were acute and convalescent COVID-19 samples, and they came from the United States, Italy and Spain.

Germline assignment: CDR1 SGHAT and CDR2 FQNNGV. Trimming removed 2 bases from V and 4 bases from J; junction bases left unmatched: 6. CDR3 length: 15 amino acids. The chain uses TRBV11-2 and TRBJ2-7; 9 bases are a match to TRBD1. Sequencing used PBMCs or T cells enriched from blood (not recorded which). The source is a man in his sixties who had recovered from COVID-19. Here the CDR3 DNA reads TGTGCCAGCAGCTTAACACAGGGGGCTTTGTACGAGCAGTACTTC. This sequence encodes CASSLTQGALYEQYF.